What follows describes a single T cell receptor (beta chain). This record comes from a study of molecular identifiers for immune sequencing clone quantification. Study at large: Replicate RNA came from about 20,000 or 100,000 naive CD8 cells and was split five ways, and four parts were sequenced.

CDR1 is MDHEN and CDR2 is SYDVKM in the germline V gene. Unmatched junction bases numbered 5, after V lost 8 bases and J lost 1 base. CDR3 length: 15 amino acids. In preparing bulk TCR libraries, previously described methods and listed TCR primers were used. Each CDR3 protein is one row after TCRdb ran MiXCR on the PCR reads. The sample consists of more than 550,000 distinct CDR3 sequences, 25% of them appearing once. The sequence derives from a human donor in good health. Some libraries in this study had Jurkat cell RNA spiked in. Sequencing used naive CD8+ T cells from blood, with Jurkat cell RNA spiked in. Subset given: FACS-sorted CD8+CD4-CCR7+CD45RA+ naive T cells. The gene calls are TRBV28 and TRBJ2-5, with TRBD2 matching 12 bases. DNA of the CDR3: TGTGCCAGCCAAAGACTAGCGGGGGTCCAAGAGACCCAGTACTTC. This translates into CASQRLAGVQETQYF.